This T cell receptor beta chain comes out of a study of identical twins. Study-wide results and limits: The authors drew conclusions from cross-sectional statistical analysis rather than following the same donors.

This CDR3 comprises 15 residues. V was cut by 1 base and J by 5 bases, with 11 bases left in between. From germline, CDR1 is LGHNA and CDR2 YNFKEQ. All donors were healthy, and all were Caucasian. With regard to this clonotype: The antigen is unknown.

After template switching added a universal primer site, the resulting cDNA carried unique molecular identifiers. TCRdb redid the calling of the 5' RACE reads with MiXCR, one entry per CDR3 protein. The profile shows hundreds of thousands of distinct CDR3 sequences, about a fifth of them singletons. The same data also went into a second study, on yellow fever vaccine responses in identical twins.

Sequencing used CD4+ T cells sorted from blood. This clonotype was obtained from a woman aged 18 to 35 in good health. This chain connects TRBV4-2 to TRBJ2-2; TRBD1 is a possible D gene (6 bases). The CDR3 sequence is CASSQGGPGTGELFF. As DNA, the CDR3 is TGTGCCAGCAGCCAAGGGGGGCCTGGAACCGGGGAGCTGTTTTTT.